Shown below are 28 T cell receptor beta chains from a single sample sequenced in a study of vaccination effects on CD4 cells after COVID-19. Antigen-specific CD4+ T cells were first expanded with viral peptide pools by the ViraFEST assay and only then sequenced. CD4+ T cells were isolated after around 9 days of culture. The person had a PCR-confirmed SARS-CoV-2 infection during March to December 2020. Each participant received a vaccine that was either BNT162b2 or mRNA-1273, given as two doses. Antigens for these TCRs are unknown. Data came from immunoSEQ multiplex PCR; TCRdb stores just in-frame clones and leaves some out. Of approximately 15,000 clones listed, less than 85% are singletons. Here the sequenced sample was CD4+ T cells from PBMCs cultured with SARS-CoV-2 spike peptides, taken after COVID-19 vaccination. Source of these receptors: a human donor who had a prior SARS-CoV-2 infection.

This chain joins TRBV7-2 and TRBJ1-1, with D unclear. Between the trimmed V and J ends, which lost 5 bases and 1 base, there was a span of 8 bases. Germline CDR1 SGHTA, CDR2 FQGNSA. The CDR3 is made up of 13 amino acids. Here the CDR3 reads CASSVGQNTEAFF. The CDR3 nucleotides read TGTGCCAGCAGCGTCGGGCAGAACACTGAAGCTTTCTTT.

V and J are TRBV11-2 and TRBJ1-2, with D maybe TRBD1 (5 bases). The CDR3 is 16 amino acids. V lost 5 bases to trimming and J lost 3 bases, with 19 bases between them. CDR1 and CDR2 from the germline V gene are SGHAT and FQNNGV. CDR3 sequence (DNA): TGTGCCAGCAGCCCCCGACCTGGGGGACCCTACTATGGCTACACCTTC. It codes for CASSPRPGGPYYGYTF.

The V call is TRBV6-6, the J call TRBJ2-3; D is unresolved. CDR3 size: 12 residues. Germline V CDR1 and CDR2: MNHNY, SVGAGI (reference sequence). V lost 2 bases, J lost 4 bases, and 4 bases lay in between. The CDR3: CASSYTSDTQYF. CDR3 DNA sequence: TGTGCCAGCAGTTACACGTCAGATACGCAGTATTTT.

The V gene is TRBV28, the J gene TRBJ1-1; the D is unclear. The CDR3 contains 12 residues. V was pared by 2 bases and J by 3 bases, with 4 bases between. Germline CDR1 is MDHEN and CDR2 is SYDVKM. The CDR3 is CASSLTYTEAFF. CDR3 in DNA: TGTGCCAGCAGTTTAACGTACACTGAAGCTTTCTTT.

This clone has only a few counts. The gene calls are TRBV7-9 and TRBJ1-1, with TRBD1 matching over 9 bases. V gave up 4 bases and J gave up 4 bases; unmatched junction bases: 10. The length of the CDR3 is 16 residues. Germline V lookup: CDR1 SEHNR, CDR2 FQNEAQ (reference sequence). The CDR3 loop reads CASSSNTGGLSTEAFF. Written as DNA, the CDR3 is TGTGCCAGCAGCTCTAATACAGGGGGCTTGAGCACTGAAGCTTTCTTT.

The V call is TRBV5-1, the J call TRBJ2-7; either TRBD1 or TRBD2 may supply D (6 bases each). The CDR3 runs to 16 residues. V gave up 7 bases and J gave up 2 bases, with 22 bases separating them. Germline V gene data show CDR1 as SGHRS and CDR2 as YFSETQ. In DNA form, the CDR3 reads TGCGCCAGCGCAAAAGGGGGGCAATTCCTAACCTACGAGCAGTACTTC. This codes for CASAKGGQFLTYEQYF.

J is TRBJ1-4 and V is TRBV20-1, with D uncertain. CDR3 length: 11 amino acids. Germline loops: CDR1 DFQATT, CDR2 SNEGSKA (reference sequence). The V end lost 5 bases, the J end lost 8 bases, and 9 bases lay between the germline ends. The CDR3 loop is CSASSWEKLFF. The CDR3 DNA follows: TGCAGTGCTTCGAGTTGGGAAAAACTGTTTTTT.

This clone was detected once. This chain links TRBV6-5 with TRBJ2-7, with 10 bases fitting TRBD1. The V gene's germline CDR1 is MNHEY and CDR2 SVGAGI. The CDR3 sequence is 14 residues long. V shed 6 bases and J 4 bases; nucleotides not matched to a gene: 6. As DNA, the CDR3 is TGTGCCAGCAGGAGACAGGGGGCAACTTACGAGCAGTACTTC. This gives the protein CASRRQGATYEQYF.

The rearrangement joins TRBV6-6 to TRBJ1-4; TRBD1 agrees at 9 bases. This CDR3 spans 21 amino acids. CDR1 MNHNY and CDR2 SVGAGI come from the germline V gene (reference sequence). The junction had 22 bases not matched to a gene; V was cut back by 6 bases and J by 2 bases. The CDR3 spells CASSVVVYRGPTPSTNEKLFF. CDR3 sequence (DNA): TGTGCCAGCAGCGTTGTGGTTTACAGGGGGCCTACCCCCTCGACTAATGAAAAACTGTTTTTT.

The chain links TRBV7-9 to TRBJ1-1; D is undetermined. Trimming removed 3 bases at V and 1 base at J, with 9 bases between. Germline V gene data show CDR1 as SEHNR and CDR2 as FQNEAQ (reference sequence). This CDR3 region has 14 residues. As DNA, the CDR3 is TGTGCCAGCAGCTTCGGGATGTCGAACACTGAAGCTTTCTTT. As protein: CASSFGMSNTEAFF.

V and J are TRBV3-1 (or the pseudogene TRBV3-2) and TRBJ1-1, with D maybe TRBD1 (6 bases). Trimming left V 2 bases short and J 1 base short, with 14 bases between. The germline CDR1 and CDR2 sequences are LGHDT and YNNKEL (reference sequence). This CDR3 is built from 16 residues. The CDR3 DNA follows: TGTGCCAGCAGCCAATGGCCCGGACAGACGAACACTGAAGCTTTCTTT. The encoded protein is CASSQWPGQTNTEAFF.

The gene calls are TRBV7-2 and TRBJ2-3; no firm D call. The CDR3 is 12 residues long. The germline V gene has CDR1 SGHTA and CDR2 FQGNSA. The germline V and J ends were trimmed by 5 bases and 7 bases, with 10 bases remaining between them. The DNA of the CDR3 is TGTGCCAGCAGCCCCCGGCGATATACGCAGTATTTT. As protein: CASSPRRYTQYF.

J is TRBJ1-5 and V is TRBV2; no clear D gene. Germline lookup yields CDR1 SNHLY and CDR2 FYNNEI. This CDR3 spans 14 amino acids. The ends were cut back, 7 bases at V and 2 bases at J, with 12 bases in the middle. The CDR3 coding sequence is TGTGCCAGCACTCCCGGACGAGGCAATCAGCCCCAGCATTTT. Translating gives CASTPGRGNQPQHF.

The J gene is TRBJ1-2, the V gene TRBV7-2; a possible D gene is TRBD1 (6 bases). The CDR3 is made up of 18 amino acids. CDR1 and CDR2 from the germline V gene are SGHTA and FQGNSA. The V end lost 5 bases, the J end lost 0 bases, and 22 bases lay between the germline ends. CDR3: CASSTQLGPTGTNYGYTF. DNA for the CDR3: TGTGCCAGCAGCACGCAATTGGGCCCGACAGGAACTAACTATGGCTACACCTTC.

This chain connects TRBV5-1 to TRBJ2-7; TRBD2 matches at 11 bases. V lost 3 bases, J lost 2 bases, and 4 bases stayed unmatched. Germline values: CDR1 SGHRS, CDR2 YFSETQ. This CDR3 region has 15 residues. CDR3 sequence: CASSSGLAGTYEQYF. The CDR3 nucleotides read TGCGCCAGCAGCTCCGGACTAGCGGGTACCTACGAGCAGTACTTC. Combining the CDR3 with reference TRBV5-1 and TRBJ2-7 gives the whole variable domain KAGVTQTPRYLIKTRGQQVTLSCSPISGHRSVSWYQQTPGQGLQFLFEYFSETQRNKGNFPGRFSGRQFSNSRSEMNVSTLELGDSALYLCASSSGLAGTYEQYFGPGTRLTVT.

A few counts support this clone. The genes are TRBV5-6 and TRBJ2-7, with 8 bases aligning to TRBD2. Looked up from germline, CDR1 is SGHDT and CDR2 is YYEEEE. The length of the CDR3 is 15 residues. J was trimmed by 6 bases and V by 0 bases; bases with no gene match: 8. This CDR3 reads CASSLERGRTLEQYF. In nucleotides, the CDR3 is TGTGCCAGCAGCTTGGAGCGGGGGCGGACCCTCGAGCAGTACTTC.

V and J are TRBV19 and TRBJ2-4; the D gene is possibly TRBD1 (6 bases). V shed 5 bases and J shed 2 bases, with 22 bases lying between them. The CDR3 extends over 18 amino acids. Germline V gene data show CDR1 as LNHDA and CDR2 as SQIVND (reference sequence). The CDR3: CASSDQARGLWTKNIQYF. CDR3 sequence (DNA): TGTGCCAGTAGTGACCAGGCCAGGGGTTTATGGACCAAAAACATTCAGTACTTC.

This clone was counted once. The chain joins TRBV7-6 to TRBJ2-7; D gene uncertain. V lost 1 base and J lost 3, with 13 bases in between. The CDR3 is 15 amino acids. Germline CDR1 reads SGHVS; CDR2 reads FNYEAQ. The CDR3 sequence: CASSLDTGPGYEQYF. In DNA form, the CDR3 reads TGTGCCAGCAGCTTAGATACGGGCCCCGGCTACGAGCAGTACTTC.

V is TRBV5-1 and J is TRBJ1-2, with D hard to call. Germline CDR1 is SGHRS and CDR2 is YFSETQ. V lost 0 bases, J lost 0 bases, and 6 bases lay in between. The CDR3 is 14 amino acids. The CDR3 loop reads CASSLVGANYGYTF. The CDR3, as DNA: TGCGCCAGCAGCTTGGTCGGAGCTAACTATGGCTACACCTTC.

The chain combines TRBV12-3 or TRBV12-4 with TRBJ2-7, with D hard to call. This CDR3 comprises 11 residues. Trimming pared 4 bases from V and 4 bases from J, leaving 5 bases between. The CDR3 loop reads CASSSYYEQYF. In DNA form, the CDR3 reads TGTGCCAGCAGTTCCTATTACGAGCAGTACTTC.

CDR3 bases: TGCGCCAGCAGCCAAGATCTTGCTAGCGGGAGGGCCCTAAGTAACACCGGGGAGCTGTTTTTT. Encoded protein: CASSQDLASGRALSNTGELFF. The V and J genes are TRBV4-3 and TRBJ2-2; TRBD2 aligns across 12 bases. J was trimmed by 2 bases and V by 0 bases; bases with no gene match: 13. The CDR3 spans 21 residues. Germline loops: CDR1 LGHNA, CDR2 YSLEER.

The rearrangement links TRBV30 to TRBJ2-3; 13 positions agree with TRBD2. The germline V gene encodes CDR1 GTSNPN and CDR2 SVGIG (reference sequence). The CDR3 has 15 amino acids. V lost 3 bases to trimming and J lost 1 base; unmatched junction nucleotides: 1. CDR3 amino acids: CAWRLAGGGTDTQYF. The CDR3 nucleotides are TGTGCCTGGAGACTAGCGGGAGGGGGCACAGATACGCAGTATTTT.

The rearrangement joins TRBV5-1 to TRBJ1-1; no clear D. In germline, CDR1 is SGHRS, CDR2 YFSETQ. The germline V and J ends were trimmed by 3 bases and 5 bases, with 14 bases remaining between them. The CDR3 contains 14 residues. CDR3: CASSWLGVGTEAFF. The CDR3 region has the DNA TGCGCCAGCAGCTGGCTTGGGGTGGGGACTGAAGCTTTCTTT.

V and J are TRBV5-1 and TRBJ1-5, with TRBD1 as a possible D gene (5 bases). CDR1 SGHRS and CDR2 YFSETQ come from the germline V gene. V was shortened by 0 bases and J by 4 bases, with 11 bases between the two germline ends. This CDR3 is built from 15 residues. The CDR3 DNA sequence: TGCGCCAGCAGCTTGGAAGGGGTTGGGAATCAGCCCCAGCATTTT. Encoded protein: CASSLEGVGNQPQHF.

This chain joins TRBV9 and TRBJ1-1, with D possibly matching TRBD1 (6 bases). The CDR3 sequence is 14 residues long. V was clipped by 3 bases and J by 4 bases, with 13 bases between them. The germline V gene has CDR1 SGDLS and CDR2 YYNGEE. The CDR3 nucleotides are TGTGCCAGCAGCGCAAACCAGGGGATCACTGAAGCTTTCTTT. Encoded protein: CASSANQGITEAFF.

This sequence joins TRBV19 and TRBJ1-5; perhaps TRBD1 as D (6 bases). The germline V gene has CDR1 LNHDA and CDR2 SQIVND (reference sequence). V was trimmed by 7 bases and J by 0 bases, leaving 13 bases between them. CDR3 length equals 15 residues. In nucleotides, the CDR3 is TGTGCCAGTACCTACTCGGGACATAGCAATCAGCCCCAGCATTTT. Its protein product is CASTYSGHSNQPQHF.

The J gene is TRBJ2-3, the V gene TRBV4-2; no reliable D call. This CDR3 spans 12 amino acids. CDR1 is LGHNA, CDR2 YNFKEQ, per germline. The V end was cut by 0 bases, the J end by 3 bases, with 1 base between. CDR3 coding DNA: TGTGCCAGCAGCCAAGAAACAGATACGCAGTATTTT. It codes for CASSQETDTQYF.

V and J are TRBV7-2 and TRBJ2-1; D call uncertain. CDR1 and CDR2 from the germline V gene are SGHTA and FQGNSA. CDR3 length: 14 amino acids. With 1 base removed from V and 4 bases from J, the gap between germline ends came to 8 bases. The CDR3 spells CASSLGYTYNEQFF. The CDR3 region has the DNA TGTGCCAGCAGCTTAGGTTACACTTACAATGAGCAGTTCTTC.